This TCR beta chain was recovered during a study of blood T cell repertoires in COVID-19. Overall study context: Sources were T cells, B-cell-depleted T cells, or PBMCs; the material itself was cDNA or gDNA.

Per the original data handling: Reference gene primer amplification yielded estimated nucleated cell counts. The protocol was immunoSEQ multiplex PCR, while the TCRdb copy is restricted to in-frame clones and leaves out a portion. From that table come the V and J calls and clone size; the DNA was used to work out D and trimming. The sample has fewer than 500,000 clones; roughly 88% are singletons. Trimming left V 10 bases short and J 4 bases short, with 16 bases between. Germline-derived CDR1 and CDR2 are MNHEY and SVGAGI. The CDR3 is 13 amino acids. The receptor was derived from a woman aged 25 to 39 with active or convalescent COVID-19. The sample consisted of peripheral blood. The chain combines TRBV6-5 with TRBJ1-1; D might be TRBD1 (6 bases). The CDR3 sequence is CATVRGQTTEAFF. The CDR3 DNA reads TGTGCCACCGTCAGGGGACAAACCACTGAAGCTTTCTTT.